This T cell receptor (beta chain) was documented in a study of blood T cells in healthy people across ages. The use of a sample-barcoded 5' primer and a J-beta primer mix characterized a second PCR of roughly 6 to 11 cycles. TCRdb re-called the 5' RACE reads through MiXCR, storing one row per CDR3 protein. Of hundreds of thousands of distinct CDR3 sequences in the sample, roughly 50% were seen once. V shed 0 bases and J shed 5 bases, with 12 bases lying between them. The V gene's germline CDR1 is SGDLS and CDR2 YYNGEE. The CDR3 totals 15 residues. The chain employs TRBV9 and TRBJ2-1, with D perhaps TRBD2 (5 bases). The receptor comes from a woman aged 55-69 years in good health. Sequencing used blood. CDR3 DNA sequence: TGTGCCAGCAGCGTAGCGAGAGGGCCGAACAATGAGCAGTTCTTC. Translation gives CASSVARGPNNEQFF.